Only a few counts were recorded for the clone carrying this T cell receptor beta chain. Its specificity is unknown. Profiled with immunoSEQ multiplex PCR; TCRdb holds only in-frame clones, not every one. The table includes about 43,000 clones, 70% to 90% detected once. The data are from a study of OX40 agonist ivuxolimab in advanced cancers. In the study overall: Patients received the agonistic anti-OX40 (CD134) antibody ivuxolimab. With a range of roughly 20 to 80, age averaged 60 years, and 75% to 90% were male. Antecedent anti-PD-1, anti-PD-L1 or anti-CTLA-4 therapy was permissible, with under 50% having received some. Study-wide results and caveats: Both blood CD4+ and CD8+ T cells showed clonal growth by week 6 at 0.1 to 3.0 mg/kg.

Germline V gives CDR1 SGHKS, CDR2 YYEKEE (reference sequence). Between the trimmed V and J ends, which lost 2 bases and 7 bases, there was a span of 15 bases. This CDR3 contains 14 residues. This receptor was taken from an adult with an advanced solid tumor such as melanoma, head and neck, liver or kidney cancer. Specimen: CD4+ or CD8+ T cells sorted from blood, collected in a trial of the OX40 agonist ivuxolimab. The rearrangement uses TRBV5-5 and TRBJ1-2; TRBD1 is a possible D gene (5 bases). CDR3 residues: CASSLEQAAVGYTF. CDR3 in DNA: TGTGCCAGCAGCTTAGAACAGGCGGCCGTTGGCTACACCTTC.